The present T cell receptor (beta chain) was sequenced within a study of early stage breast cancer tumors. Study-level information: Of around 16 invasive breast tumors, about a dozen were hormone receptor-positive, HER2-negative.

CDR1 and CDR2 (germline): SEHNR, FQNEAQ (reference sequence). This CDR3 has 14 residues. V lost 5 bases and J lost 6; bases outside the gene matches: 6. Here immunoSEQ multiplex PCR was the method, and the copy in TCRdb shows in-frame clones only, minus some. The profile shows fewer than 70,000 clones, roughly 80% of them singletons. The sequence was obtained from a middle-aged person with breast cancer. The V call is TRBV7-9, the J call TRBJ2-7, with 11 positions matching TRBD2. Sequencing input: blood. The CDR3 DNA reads TGTGCCAGCAGCAAGACTAGCGGGATCGGCGAGCAGTACTTC. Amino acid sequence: CASSKTSGIGEQYF.